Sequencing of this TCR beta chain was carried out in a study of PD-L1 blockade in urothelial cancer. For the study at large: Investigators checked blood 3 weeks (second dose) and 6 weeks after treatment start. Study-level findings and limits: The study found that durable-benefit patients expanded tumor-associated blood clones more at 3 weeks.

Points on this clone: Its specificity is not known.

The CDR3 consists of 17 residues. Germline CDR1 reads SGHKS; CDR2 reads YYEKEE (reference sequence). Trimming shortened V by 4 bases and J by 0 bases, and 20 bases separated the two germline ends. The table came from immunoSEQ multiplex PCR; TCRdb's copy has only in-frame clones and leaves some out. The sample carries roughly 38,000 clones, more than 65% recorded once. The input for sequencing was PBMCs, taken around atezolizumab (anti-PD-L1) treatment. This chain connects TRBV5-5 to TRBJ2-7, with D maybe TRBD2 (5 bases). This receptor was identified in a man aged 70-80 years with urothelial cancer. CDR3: CASSRIATGRSSYEQYF. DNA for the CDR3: TGTGCCAGCAGCCGAATCGCGACGGGAAGAAGCTCCTACGAGCAGTACTTC.